These T cell receptor beta chains were read from a single sample in a study of prognosis after radiotherapy for stage I lung cancer. A single record per CDR3 protein comes from TCRdb applying MiXCR to the multiplex PCR reads. The sample shows around 20,000 distinct CDR3 sequences, around 46% of them seen only once. This specimen was PBMCs, taken before or after stereotactic body radiation therapy (not recorded which). These receptors all stem from a donor at least 50 years old with non-small cell lung cancer. The CDR3 runs from the conserved cysteine through the conserved F or W. Fields, in order: V gene, D gene, clone size, J gene, CDR3 protein, CDR3 DNA. A D gene is named only where the DNA matches it firmly. Not every row has a clone size; where given, it reads once, few, many or a size class.

v_call: TRBV6-2/TRBV6-3; d_call: TRBD2; clone_size: many; j_call: TRBJ2-3; cdr3_aa: CASGFRDYLTDTQYF; cdr3_nt: TGTGCCAGTGGATTCCGGGACTACTTAACAGATACGCAGTATTTT
v_call: TRBV27; d_call: TRBD1; clone_size: .; j_call: TRBJ2-2; cdr3_aa: CASSGQGVWGELFF; cdr3_nt: TGTGCCAGCAGTGGACAGGGTGTTTGGGGGGAGCTGTTTTTT
v_call: TRBV20-1; d_call: .; clone_size: many; j_call: TRBJ2-7; cdr3_aa: CSASSTGTTAEQYF; cdr3_nt: TGCAGTGCTAGCTCGACCGGGACCACGGCCGAGCAGTACTTC
v_call: TRBV20-1; d_call: .; clone_size: many; j_call: TRBJ2-6; cdr3_aa: CSAPSGPTSGANVLTF; cdr3_nt: TGCAGTGCGCCCTCGGGTCCTACCTCTGGGGCCAACGTCCTGACTTTC
v_call: TRBV5-4; d_call: TRBD2; clone_size: many; j_call: TRBJ2-3; cdr3_aa: CASSEGLAGGDTQYF; cdr3_nt: TGTGCCAGCAGCGAGGGCCTAGCGGGGGGGGATACGCAGTATTTT
v_call: TRBV18; d_call: .; clone_size: many; j_call: TRBJ2-1; cdr3_aa: CASSPQVYRSYNEQFF; cdr3_nt: TGTGCCAGCTCACCTCAAGTATACAGGTCCTACAATGAGCAGTTCTTC
v_call: TRBV6-1; d_call: .; clone_size: .; j_call: TRBJ1-1; cdr3_aa: CASSVIATEAFF; cdr3_nt: TGTGCCAGCAGTGTTATCGCCACTGAAGCTTTCTTT
v_call: TRBV28; d_call: .; clone_size: .; j_call: TRBJ2-7; cdr3_aa: CASSFPKQVLRYEQYF; cdr3_nt: TGTGCCAGCAGTTTTCCGAAACAGGTGTTACGCTACGAGCAGTACTTC
v_call: TRBV6-1; d_call: .; clone_size: medium-sized; j_call: TRBJ2-3; cdr3_aa: CASRWTADLTDTQYF; cdr3_nt: TGTGCCAGCAGGTGGACAGCCGACCTCACAGATACGCAGTATTTT
v_call: TRBV7-3; d_call: .; clone_size: many; j_call: TRBJ2-2; cdr3_aa: CASSLVWSSPGELFF; cdr3_nt: TGTGCCAGCAGCTTAGTATGGTCTAGCCCCGGGGAGCTGTTTTTT
v_call: TRBV4-3; d_call: TRBD2; clone_size: medium-sized; j_call: TRBJ2-1; cdr3_aa: CASSQDFPAGVSYNEQFF; cdr3_nt: TGCGCCAGCAGCCAAGATTTCCCTGCGGGAGTTTCCTACAATGAGCAGTTCTTC
v_call: TRBV4-2; d_call: .; clone_size: .; j_call: TRBJ2-3; cdr3_aa: CASSQDMCIGVDTQYF; cdr3_nt: TGTGCCAGCAGCCAAGATATGTGTATCGGGGTGGATACGCAGTATTTT
v_call: TRBV5-1; d_call: .; clone_size: many; j_call: TRBJ2-7; cdr3_aa: CASTMVGGSYEQYF; cdr3_nt: TGCGCCAGCACAATGGTTGGGGGCAGCTACGAGCAGTACTTC
v_call: TRBV10-3; d_call: .; clone_size: .; j_call: TRBJ2-7; cdr3_aa: CAISESKGGYEQYF; cdr3_nt: TGTGCCATCAGTGAGTCTAAGGGCGGGTACGAGCAGTACTTC
v_call: TRBV12-3/TRBV12-4; d_call: .; clone_size: .; j_call: TRBJ1-3; cdr3_aa: CVSSFFVTGNTIYF; cdr3_nt: TGTGTCAGCAGTTTCTTCGTAACTGGAAACACCATATATTTT
v_call: TRBV20-1; d_call: .; clone_size: many; j_call: TRBJ2-1; cdr3_aa: CSSRGLYNEQFF; cdr3_nt: TGCAGCTCCAGAGGACTCTACAATGAGCAGTTCTTC
v_call: TRBV6-1; d_call: TRBD2; clone_size: .; j_call: TRBJ2-3; cdr3_aa: CASRITSGLGADTQYF; cdr3_nt: TGTGCCAGCAGAATTACTAGCGGACTAGGGGCAGATACGCAGTATTTT
v_call: TRBV20-1; d_call: .; clone_size: many; j_call: TRBJ2-5; cdr3_aa: CSAVVRGETQYF; cdr3_nt: TGCAGTGCCGTGGTCAGGGGTGAGACCCAGTACTTC
v_call: TRBV7-9; d_call: .; clone_size: many; j_call: TRBJ2-7; cdr3_aa: CASSRQGGEQYF; cdr3_nt: TGTGCCAGCAGCCGACAGGGAGGAGAGCAGTACTTC
v_call: TRBV5-6; d_call: .; clone_size: many; j_call: TRBJ2-7; cdr3_aa: CASSSRGGYEQYF; cdr3_nt: TGTGCCAGCAGCTCACGGGGAGGCTACGAGCAGTACTTC
v_call: TRBV10-3; d_call: .; clone_size: many; j_call: TRBJ1-5; cdr3_aa: CAISEAQGGFRNQPQHF; cdr3_nt: TGTGCCATCAGTGAGGCCCAGGGCGGTTTCCGGAATCAGCCCCAGCATTTT
v_call: TRBV20-1; d_call: TRBD2; clone_size: .; j_call: TRBJ2-3; cdr3_aa: CSASSSGVPGDTQYF; cdr3_nt: TGCAGTGCTTCAAGTAGCGGGGTACCGGGAGATACGCAGTATTTT
v_call: TRBV5-1; d_call: TRBD2; clone_size: .; j_call: TRBJ2-2; cdr3_aa: CASSPLGAGVGGELFF; cdr3_nt: TGCGCCAGCAGCCCCCTAGGAGCGGGAGTAGGCGGGGAGCTGTTTTTT
v_call: TRBV12-3/TRBV12-4; d_call: .; clone_size: .; j_call: TRBJ2-1; cdr3_aa: CASSPQAVLYNEQFF; cdr3_nt: TGTGCCAGCAGTCCCCAAGCGGTGCTTTACAATGAGCAGTTCTTC
v_call: TRBV7-9; d_call: .; clone_size: many; j_call: TRBJ2-2; cdr3_aa: CASSFNTGELFF; cdr3_nt: TGTGCCAGCAGCTTTAACACCGGGGAGCTGTTTTTT
v_call: TRBV12-3/TRBV12-4; d_call: .; clone_size: few; j_call: TRBJ2-3; cdr3_aa: CASSPPGGGTDTQYF; cdr3_nt: TGTGCCAGCAGTCCCCCCGGGGGTGGCACAGATACGCAGTATTTT
v_call: TRBV12-3/TRBV12-4; d_call: .; clone_size: many; j_call: TRBJ2-5; cdr3_aa: CASRRGWDQVTQYF; cdr3_nt: TGTGCCAGCCGAAGGGGATGGGATCAAGTGACCCAGTACTTC
v_call: TRBV12-3/TRBV12-4; d_call: .; clone_size: many; j_call: TRBJ1-5; cdr3_aa: CASSFSSNQPQHF; cdr3_nt: TGTGCCAGCAGTTTCAGTAGCAATCAGCCCCAGCATTTT
v_call: TRBV5-1; d_call: TRBD2; clone_size: medium-sized; j_call: TRBJ2-2; cdr3_aa: CASSLMGLAITGELFF; cdr3_nt: TGCGCCAGCAGCTTGATGGGACTAGCTATCACCGGGGAGCTGTTTTTT
v_call: TRBV20-1; d_call: .; clone_size: many; j_call: TRBJ2-1; cdr3_aa: CSASHQGRDNEQFF; cdr3_nt: TGCAGTGCTAGTCATCAGGGACGTGACAATGAGCAGTTCTTC
v_call: TRBV12-3/TRBV12-4; d_call: .; clone_size: .; j_call: TRBJ1-5; cdr3_aa: CASSLRGESQPQHF; cdr3_nt: TGTGCCAGCAGTTTAAGGGGGGAGAGTCAGCCCCAGCATTTT
v_call: TRBV7-2; d_call: .; clone_size: many; j_call: TRBJ2-5; cdr3_aa: CASSLTGLGTQYF; cdr3_nt: TGTGCCAGCAGCTTAACGGGGCTCGGGACCCAGTACTTC
v_call: TRBV28; d_call: .; clone_size: few; j_call: TRBJ1-5; cdr3_aa: CASSLTGNNQPQHF; cdr3_nt: TGTGCCAGCAGTTTAACGGGAAACAATCAGCCCCAGCATTTT
v_call: TRBV2; d_call: .; clone_size: once; j_call: TRBJ1-4; cdr3_aa: CAGSAIWKEKLFF; cdr3_nt: TGTGCCGGCAGTGCAATATGGAAAGAAAAACTGTTTTTT
v_call: TRBV30; d_call: .; clone_size: .; j_call: TRBJ1-5; cdr3_aa: CAWSQRALNQPQHF; cdr3_nt: TGTGCCTGGAGCCAGCGGGCCCTCAATCAGCCCCAGCATTTT
v_call: TRBV28; d_call: .; clone_size: few; j_call: TRBJ2-1; cdr3_aa: CASSSPERDHGDEQFF; cdr3_nt: TGTGCCAGCAGTTCCCCGGAACGGGATCACGGGGATGAGCAGTTCTTC
v_call: TRBV9; d_call: .; clone_size: many; j_call: TRBJ2-1; cdr3_aa: CASSVGVLGEQFF; cdr3_nt: TGTGCCAGCAGCGTAGGAGTCCTCGGTGAGCAGTTCTTC
v_call: TRBV10-3; d_call: TRBD1; clone_size: .; j_call: TRBJ2-2; cdr3_aa: CAISRQGRNTGELFF; cdr3_nt: TGTGCCATCAGTAGACAGGGGAGGAACACCGGGGAGCTGTTTTTT
v_call: TRBV7-9; d_call: .; clone_size: many; j_call: TRBJ1-1; cdr3_aa: CASSSRGYGTEAFF; cdr3_nt: TGTGCCAGCAGCAGCAGGGGATATGGCACTGAAGCTTTCTTT
v_call: TRBV6-7; d_call: .; clone_size: .; j_call: TRBJ1-1; cdr3_aa: CARSFILKSNRREAFF; cdr3_nt: TGTGCCAGAAGTTTCATACTAAAGTCCAACCGTAGGGAAGCTTTCTTT
v_call: TRBV5-1; d_call: .; clone_size: .; j_call: TRBJ2-7; cdr3_aa: CASSLASNLAVVYYEQYF; cdr3_nt: TGCGCCAGCAGCTTAGCCAGTAACTTAGCGGTAGTCTACTACGAGCAGTACTTC
v_call: TRBV6-1; d_call: .; clone_size: many; j_call: TRBJ2-4; cdr3_aa: CASSSDASIQYF; cdr3_nt: TGTGCCAGCAGCTCGGACGCTAGCATTCAGTACTTC
v_call: TRBV7-9; d_call: .; clone_size: once; j_call: TRBJ1-5; cdr3_aa: CASSFGNQPQHF; cdr3_nt: TGTGCCAGCAGCTTTGGCAATCAGCCCCAGCATTTT
v_call: TRBV5-1; d_call: TRBD2; clone_size: large; j_call: TRBJ2-2; cdr3_aa: CASSLELAGVGSAGELFF; cdr3_nt: TGCGCCAGCAGCTTGGAACTAGCGGGAGTTGGTAGCGCCGGGGAGCTGTTTTTT
v_call: TRBV11-2; d_call: TRBD2; clone_size: medium-sized; j_call: TRBJ2-1; cdr3_aa: CASSSVAGGPDNEQFF; cdr3_nt: TGTGCCAGCAGCTCCGTAGCGGGAGGGCCCGACAATGAGCAGTTCTTC